The 5 T cell receptor beta chains given below trace back to one sample, sequenced in a study of cytomegalovirus exposure and HLA in healthy donors (dated by TCRdb to the late 2010s). Library preparation was by the immunoSEQ multiplex PCR assay. A mixture of 60 forward primers for TCR Vbeta segments and 13 reverse primers for TCR Jbeta segments was used in the multiplex PCR. TCRdb obtained this table from immuneACCESS and retained in-frame rearrangements with V and J assigned. These tables miss some clones; where compared with another copy, unresolved V genes account for less than half of the shortfall, and the remainder is unexplained. This sample lists roughly 200,000 clones; about three quarters were detected once. The top ten constitute roughly 2.1% of the sample. What was sequenced was PBMCs. Every receptor here comes from a woman aged 30 to 39 in good health and CMV-seropositive.

Comments on this clone: This sample also contains other DNA sequences that code for the same CDR3. This sequence joins TRBV30 and TRBJ2-5, with 14 bases fitting TRBD2. CDR1 is GTSNPN and CDR2 is SVGIG in the germline V gene (reference sequence). Trimming cost V 2 bases and J 2 bases; bases outside gene matches: 4. The CDR3 consists of 16 residues. The CDR3 coding sequence is TGTGCCTGGAGTTCCGGACTAGCGGGGGGTCAAGAGACCCAGTACTTC. Translating it yields CAWSSGLAGGQETQYF.

This sequence joins TRBV27 and TRBJ2-7; 9 bases map to TRBD1. Germline V gene sequence: CDR1 MNHEY, CDR2 SMNVEV (reference sequence). The CDR3 spans 14 residues. The V gene end was trimmed by 6 bases and the J gene end by 3 bases; junction bases not matched to a gene: 6. The CDR3 DNA is TGTGCCAGCAGAGAACCGGGACAGGGCTACGAGCAGTACTTC. This gives the protein CASREPGQGYEQYF.

This rearrangement joins TRBV6-5 to TRBJ2-5, with 8 positions matching TRBD1. This CDR3 region has 15 residues. J lost 7 bases, V lost 4 bases, and 11 bases had no gene match. Germline lookup yields CDR1 MNHEY and CDR2 SVGAGI. Here the CDR3 DNA reads TGTGCCAGCAGTTCAATTCAGGGGGCTGGCGGGACCCAGTACTTC. It translates to CASSSIQGAGGTQYF.

V and J are TRBV5-6 and TRBJ1-1; D remains ambiguous. The CDR3 runs 13 residues. Trimming removed 2 bases from V and 2 bases from J, with 7 bases in between. Looked up from germline, CDR1 is SGHDT and CDR2 is YYEEEE. This CDR3 is CASSFGGNTEAFF. Here the CDR3 DNA reads TGTGCCAGCAGCTTCGGCGGTAACACTGAAGCTTTCTTT.

This sequence joins TRBV4-3 and TRBJ2-7; 11 positions agree with TRBD1. The CDR3 contains 12 residues. Germline CDR1 and CDR2: LGHNA and YSLEER. J lost 12 bases, V lost 5 bases, and 6 bases had no gene match. CDR3 protein: CASSDGQGASYF. CDR3 DNA: TGCGCCAGCAGCGATGGACAGGGGGCATCGTACTTC.